The next 9 T cell receptor beta chains were all read from a single sample in a study of T-cell memory formation after mild COVID-19 (TCRdb year 2021). The receptor library was made with 5' RACE. Sequencing was performed on an Illumina NovaSeq 6000. The public reads were run again by TCRdb, first through fastp at Q25 and then through MiXCR, and only productive beta chains were kept. Identical CDR3 protein sequences are pooled into one entry, listed with their most common genes and DNA. The table for this sample lists 250,000 to 350,000 distinct CDR3 sequences; approximately 19% of them were counted only once. The biggest ten clones account for 20% to 25% of the sample. Sequencing was performed on PBMCs or a T cell subset sorted from them (not recorded which). The receptors stem from a man younger than 35 who had mild COVID-19 (a few samples of this study predate the infection). The sample titles of this study are shuffled in the database, so cell type and time point are left out; the donor was told from shared clones.

The chain couples TRBV4-3 to TRBJ2-7; a possible D gene is TRBD1 (5 bases). The CDR3 is 14 residues long. Germline V lookup: CDR1 LGHNA, CDR2 YSLEER. V was shortened by 0 bases and J by 2 bases, with 8 bases between the two germline ends. The CDR3 bases are TGCGCCAGCAGCCAAGAGATAGGGGCCTACGAGCAGTACTTC. Its protein product is CASSQEIGAYEQYF.

There are a few counts of this clonotype. The rearrangement links TRBV7-9 to TRBJ2-7; 9 bases fit TRBD2. Germline loops: CDR1 SEHNR, CDR2 FQNEAQ (reference sequence). This CDR3 spans 16 amino acids. The V and J ends lost 5 bases and 2 bases, in that order; junction bases with no gene match: 10. CDR3 region: CASSAPGAGGPYEQYV. In DNA, the CDR3 is TGTGCCAGCAGCGCTCCCGGAGCGGGGGGCCCCTACGAGCAGTACGTC.

The genes are TRBV12-3 or TRBV12-4 and TRBJ1-1, with D unclear. V lost 7 bases and J 0 bases, leaving 6 bases between the germline ends. The CDR3 totals 12 residues. The CDR3 loop is CASTRMNTEAFF. The DNA for the CDR3 is TGTGCCAGCACCAGGATGAACACTGAAGCTTTCTTT.

In its sample, this clonotype was seen a few times. This rearrangement joins TRBV5-1 to TRBJ2-5; possible D gene TRBD2, 6 bases. Germline values: CDR1 SGHRS, CDR2 YFSETQ. The CDR3 spans 13 residues. V dropped 4 bases and J dropped 5 bases, with 12 bases sitting between them. CDR3 region: CASSRGTTETQYF. Written as DNA, the CDR3 is TGCGCCAGCAGCCGGGGGACGACCGAGACCCAGTACTTC.

This chain joins TRBV11-2 and TRBJ2-7; a weak D match, TRBD1 (7 bases). The CDR3 length is 14 residues. CDR1 SGHAT and CDR2 FQNNGV come from the germline V gene. V lost 5 bases and J lost 4, with 15 bases in between. CDR3 in amino acids: CASSPRRGPYEQYV. The CDR3 DNA reads as TGTGCCAGCAGCCCCCGGAGGGGGCCATACGAGCAGTACGTC.

The genes are TRBV12-3 or TRBV12-4 and TRBJ1-1, with 9 positions matching TRBD1. The ends lost 4 bases at V and 1 base at J; junction bases unmatched: 7. This CDR3 region has 16 residues. The CDR3 loop reads CASSSFRDRENTEAFF. CDR3 DNA sequence: TGTGCCAGCAGTTCTTTTCGGGACAGGGAGAACACTGAAGCTTTCTTT.

The table lists this clonotype with many counts. V gene TRBV7-9 combines with J gene TRBJ2-7; the match to TRBD1 covers 9 bases. Per germline, CDR1 SEHNR and CDR2 FQNEAQ (reference sequence). The CDR3 length is 16 residues. Trimming cost V 4 bases and J 2 bases; bases outside gene matches: 9. The CDR3 nucleotides read TGTGCCAGCAGCTCCGGGACGGGACAGGGCCCCTACGAGCAGTACTTC. Its protein is CASSSGTGQGPYEQYF. Looking up the rest from reference TRBV7-9 and TRBJ2-7 gives the full variable domain: DTGVSQNPRHKITKRGQNVTFRCDPISEHNRLYWYRQTLGQGPEFLTYFQNEAQLEKSRLLSDRFSAERPKGSFSTLEIQRTEQGDSAMYLCASSSGTGQGPYEQYFGPGTRLTVT.

A few counts support this clonotype. The chain joins TRBV5-1 to TRBJ1-5, with a possible D match to TRBD1 (6 bases). The CDR3 covers 13 residues. Trimming left V 2 bases short and J 7 bases short, with 10 bases between. CDR1 and CDR2 (germline): SGHRS, YFSETQ. CDR3 sequence (DNA): TGCGCCAGCAGCTTTTCAGGGGAACAGCCCCAGCATTTT. It specifies CASSFSGEQPQHF.

The sample holds a few counts of this clonotype. The chain employs TRBV4-3 and TRBJ2-2; the D gene is possibly TRBD2 (5 bases). This CDR3 spans 14 amino acids. Trimming left V 3 bases short and J 8 bases short, with 13 bases between. Germline values: CDR1 LGHNA, CDR2 YSLEER. CDR3 loop: CASSQTRTWGELFF. The CDR3 region has the DNA TGCGCCAGCAGCCAGACAAGGACTTGGGGGGAGCTGTTTTTT.